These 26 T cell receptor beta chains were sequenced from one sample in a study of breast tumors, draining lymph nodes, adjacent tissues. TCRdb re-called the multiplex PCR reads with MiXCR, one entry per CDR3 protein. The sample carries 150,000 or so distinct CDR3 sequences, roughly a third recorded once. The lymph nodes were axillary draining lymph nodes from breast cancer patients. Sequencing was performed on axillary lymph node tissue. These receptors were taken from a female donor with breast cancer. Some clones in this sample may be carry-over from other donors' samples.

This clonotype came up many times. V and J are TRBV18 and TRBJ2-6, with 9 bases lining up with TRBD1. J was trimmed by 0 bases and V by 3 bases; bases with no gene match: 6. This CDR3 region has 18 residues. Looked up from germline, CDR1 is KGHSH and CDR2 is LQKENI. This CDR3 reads CASSPPGQGLSGANVLTF. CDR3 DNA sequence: TGTGCCAGCTCACCCCCGGGACAGGGTCTCTCTGGGGCCAACGTCCTGACTTTC.

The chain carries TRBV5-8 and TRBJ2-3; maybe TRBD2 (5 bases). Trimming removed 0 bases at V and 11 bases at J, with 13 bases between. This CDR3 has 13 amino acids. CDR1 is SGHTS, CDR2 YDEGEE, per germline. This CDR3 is CASSLAGMAGQYF. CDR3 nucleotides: TGTGCCAGCAGCTTGGCCGGTATGGCGGGGCAGTATTTT.

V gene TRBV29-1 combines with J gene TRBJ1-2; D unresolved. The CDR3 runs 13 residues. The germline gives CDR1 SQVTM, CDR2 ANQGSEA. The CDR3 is CSSSTRTSYGYTF. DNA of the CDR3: TGCAGTTCGTCGACAAGGACCTCCTATGGCTACACCTTC. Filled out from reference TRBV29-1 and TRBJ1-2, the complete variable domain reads SAVISQKPSRDICQRGTSLTIQCQVDSQVTMMFWYRQQPGQSLTLIATANQGSEATYESGFVIDKFPISRPNLTFSTLTVSNMSPEDSSIYLCSSSTRTSYGYTFGSGTRLTVV.

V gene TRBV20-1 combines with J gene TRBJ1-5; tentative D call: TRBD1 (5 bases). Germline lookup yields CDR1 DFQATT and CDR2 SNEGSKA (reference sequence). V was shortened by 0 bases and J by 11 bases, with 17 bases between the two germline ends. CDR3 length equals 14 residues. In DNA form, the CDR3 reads TGCAGTGCTAGAGATCCTAGCGGGAAGGGGACCCAGCATTTT. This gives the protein CSARDPSGKGTQHF.

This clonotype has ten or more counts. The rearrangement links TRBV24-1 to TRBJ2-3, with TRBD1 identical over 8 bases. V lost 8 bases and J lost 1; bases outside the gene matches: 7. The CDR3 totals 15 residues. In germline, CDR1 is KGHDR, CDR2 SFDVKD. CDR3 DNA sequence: TGTGCCACCAACAGGGGGTACGGGGGCACAGATACGCAGTATTTT. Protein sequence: CATNRGYGGTDTQYF.

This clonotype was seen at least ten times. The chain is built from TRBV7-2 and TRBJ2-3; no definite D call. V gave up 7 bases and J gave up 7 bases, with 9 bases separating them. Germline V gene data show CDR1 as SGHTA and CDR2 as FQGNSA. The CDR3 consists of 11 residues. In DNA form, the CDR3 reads TGTGCCAGCACCCCCTTAAATACGCAGTATTTT. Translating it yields CASTPLNTQYF. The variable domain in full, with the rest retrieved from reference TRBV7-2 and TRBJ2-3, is GAGVSQSPSNKVTEKGKDVELRCDPISGHTALYWYRQSLGQGLEFLIYFQGNSAPDKSGLPSDRFSAERTGGSVSTLTIQRTQQEDSAVYLCASTPLNTQYFGPGTRLTVL.

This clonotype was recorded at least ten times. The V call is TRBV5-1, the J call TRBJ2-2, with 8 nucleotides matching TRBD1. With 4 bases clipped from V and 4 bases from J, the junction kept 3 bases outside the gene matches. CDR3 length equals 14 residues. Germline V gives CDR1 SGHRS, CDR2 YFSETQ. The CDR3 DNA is TGCGCCAGCAGCGGACAGGGATTCACCGGGGAGCTGTTTTTT. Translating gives CASSGQGFTGELFF.

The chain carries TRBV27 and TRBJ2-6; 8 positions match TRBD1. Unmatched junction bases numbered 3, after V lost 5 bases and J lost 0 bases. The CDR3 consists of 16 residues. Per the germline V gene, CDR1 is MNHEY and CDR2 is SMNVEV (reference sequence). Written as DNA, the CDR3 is TGTGCCAGCAGTGCGACAGGGGCCTCTGGGGCCAACGTCCTGACTTTC. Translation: CASSATGASGANVLTF.

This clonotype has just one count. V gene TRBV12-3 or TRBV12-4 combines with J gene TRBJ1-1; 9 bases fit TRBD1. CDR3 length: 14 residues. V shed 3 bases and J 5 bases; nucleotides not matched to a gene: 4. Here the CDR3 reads CASSFGDRATEAFF. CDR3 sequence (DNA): TGTGCCAGCAGTTTCGGGGACAGGGCAACTGAAGCTTTCTTT.

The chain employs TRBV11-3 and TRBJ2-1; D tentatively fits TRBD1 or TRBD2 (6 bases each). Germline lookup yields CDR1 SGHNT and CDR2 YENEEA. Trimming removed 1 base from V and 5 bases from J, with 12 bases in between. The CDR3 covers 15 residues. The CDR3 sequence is CASSLGGGSDNEQFF. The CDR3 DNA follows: TGTGCCAGCAGCTTAGGAGGGGGGAGCGACAATGAGCAGTTCTTC.

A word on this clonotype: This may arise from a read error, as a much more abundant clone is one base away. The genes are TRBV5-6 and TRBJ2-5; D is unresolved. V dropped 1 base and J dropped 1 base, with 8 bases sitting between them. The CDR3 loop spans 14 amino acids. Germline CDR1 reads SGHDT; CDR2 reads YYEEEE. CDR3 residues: CASSLWATQETQYF. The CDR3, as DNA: TGTGCCAGCAGCTTGTGGGCAACCCAAGAGACCCAGTACTTC.

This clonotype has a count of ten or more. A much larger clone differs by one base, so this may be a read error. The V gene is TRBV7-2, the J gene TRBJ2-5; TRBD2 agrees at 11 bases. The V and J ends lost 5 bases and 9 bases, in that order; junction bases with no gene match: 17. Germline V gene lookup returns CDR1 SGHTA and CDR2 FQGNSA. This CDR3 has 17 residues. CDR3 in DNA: TGTGCCAGCAGCCGACGCGTCGGGACTAGCGGAAATGGGCCCCAGTACTTC. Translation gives CASSRRVGTSGNGPQYF.

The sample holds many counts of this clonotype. CDR3 amino acids: CATSDPTGVTTDTQYF. The CDR3 nucleotides read TGTGCCACCAGTGACCCGACAGGGGTGACCACAGATACGCAGTATTTT. The V call is TRBV24-1, the J call TRBJ2-3, with 8 bases matching TRBD1. Unmatched junction bases numbered 7, after V lost 4 bases and J lost 2 bases. The CDR3 has 16 amino acids. CDR1 KGHDR and CDR2 SFDVKD come from the germline V gene.

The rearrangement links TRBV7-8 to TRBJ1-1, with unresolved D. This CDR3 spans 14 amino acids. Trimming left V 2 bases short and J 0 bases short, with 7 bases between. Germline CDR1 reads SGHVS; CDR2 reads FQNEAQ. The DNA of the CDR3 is TGTGCCAGCAGCTTACAGCGGATGAACACTGAAGCTTTCTTT. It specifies CASSLQRMNTEAFF. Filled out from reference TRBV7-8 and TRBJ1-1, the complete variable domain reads GAGVSQSPRYKVAKRGQDVALRCDPISGHVSLFWYQQALGQGPEFLTYFQNEAQLDKSGLPSDRFFAERPEGSVSTLKIQRTQQEDSAVYLCASSLQRMNTEAFFGQGTRLTVV.

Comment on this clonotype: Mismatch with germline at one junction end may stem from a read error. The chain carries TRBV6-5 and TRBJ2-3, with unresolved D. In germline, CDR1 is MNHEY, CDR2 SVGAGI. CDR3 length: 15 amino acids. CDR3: CASSHSSASTDTQYF. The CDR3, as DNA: TGTGCCAGCAGTCACTCTTCTGCTAGCACAGATACGCAGTATTTT.

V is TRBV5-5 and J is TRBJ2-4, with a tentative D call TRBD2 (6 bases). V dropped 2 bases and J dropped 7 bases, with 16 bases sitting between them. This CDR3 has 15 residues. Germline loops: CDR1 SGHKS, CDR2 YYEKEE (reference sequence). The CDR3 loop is CASSFSPAGFNIQYF. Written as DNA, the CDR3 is TGTGCCAGCAGCTTTTCCCCAGCGGGTTTCAACATTCAGTACTTC.

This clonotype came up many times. DNA for the CDR3: TGCGCCAGCAGCGCACGCACGGGACTAGCTTCCGAGCAGTTCTTC. As protein: CASSARTGLASEQFF. The V call is TRBV5-1, the J call TRBJ2-1; 9 bases line up with TRBD2. CDR3 length: 15 residues. Trimming cost V 4 bases and J 10 bases; bases outside gene matches: 12. Germline V gene data show CDR1 as SGHRS and CDR2 as YFSETQ.

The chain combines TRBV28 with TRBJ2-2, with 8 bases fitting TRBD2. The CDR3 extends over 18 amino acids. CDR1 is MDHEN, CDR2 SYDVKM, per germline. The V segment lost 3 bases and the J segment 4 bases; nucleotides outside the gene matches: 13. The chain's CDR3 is CASSFGSLGTSATGELFF. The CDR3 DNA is TGTGCCAGCAGTTTTGGTTCTTTAGGGACTAGTGCCACCGGGGAGCTGTTTTTT. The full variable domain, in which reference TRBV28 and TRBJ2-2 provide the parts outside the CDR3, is DVKVTQSSRYLVKRTGEKVFLECVQDMDHENMFWYRQDPGLGLRLIYFSYDVKMKEKGDIPEGYSVSREKKERFSLILESASTNQTSMYLCASSFGSLGTSATGELFFGEGSRLTVL.

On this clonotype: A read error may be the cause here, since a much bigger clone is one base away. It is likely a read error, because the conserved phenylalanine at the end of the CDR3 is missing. The CDR3 protein is CASSLTGGWNIQYS. CDR3 bases: TGTGCCAGCAGCCTAACGGGGGGTTGGAACATTCAGTACTCC. This rearrangement joins TRBV7-2 to TRBJ2-4, with 7 nucleotides matching TRBD2. J lost 7 bases, V lost 5 bases, and 8 bases had no gene match. Germline CDR1 reads SGHTA; CDR2 reads FQGNSA. The CDR3 consists of 14 residues.

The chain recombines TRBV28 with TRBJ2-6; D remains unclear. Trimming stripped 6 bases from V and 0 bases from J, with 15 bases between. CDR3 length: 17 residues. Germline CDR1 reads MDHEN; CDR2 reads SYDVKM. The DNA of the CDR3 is TGTGCCAGCAGCTCAGTACATTTAAGCTCTGGGGCCAACGTCCTGACTTTC. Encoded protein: CASSSVHLSSGANVLTF.

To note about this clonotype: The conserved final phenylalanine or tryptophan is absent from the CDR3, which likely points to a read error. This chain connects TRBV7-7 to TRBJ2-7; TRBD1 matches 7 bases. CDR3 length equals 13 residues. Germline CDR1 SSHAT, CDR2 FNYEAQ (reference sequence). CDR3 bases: TGTGCTAGTAGCTTAGCACAGGGGTACGAGCAGTACTCC. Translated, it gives CASSLAQGYEQYS.

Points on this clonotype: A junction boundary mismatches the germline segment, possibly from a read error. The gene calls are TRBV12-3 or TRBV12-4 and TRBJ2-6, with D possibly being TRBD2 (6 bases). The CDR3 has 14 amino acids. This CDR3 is CASSFGTGANVLTF. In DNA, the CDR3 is TGTGCCAGCAGTTTTGGGACTGGGGCTAACGTCCTGACTTTC.

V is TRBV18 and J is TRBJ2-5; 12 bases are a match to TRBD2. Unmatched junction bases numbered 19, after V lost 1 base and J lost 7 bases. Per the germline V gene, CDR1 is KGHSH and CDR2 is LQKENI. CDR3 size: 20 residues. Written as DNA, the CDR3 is TGTGCCAGCTCACCACGGTCTCTCCTAGCGGGAGGGTTTAAAAGAGGGACCCAGTACTTC. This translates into CASSPRSLLAGGFKRGTQYF.

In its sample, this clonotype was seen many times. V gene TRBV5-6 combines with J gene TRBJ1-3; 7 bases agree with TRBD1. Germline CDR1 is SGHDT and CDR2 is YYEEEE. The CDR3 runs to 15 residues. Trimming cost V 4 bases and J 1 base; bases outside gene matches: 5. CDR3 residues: CASSNRGRSGNTIYF. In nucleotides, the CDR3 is TGTGCCAGCAGCAACAGGGGTCGTTCTGGAAACACCATATATTTT.

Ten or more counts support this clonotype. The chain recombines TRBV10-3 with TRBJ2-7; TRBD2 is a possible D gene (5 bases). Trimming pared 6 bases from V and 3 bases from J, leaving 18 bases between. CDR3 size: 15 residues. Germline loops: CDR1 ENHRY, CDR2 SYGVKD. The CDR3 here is CAISLGSGGFYEQYF. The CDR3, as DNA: TGTGCCATCAGCCTGGGGAGCGGCGGGTTCTACGAGCAGTACTTC.

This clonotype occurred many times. The CDR3 region is CASRRVGEKLFF. DNA of the CDR3: TGTGCCAGCAGACGTGTGGGTGAAAAACTGTTTTTT. The genes are TRBV7-2 and TRBJ1-4; D remains unclear. Trimming left V 6 bases short and J 7 bases short, with 9 bases between. CDR1 is SGHTA, CDR2 FQGNSA, per germline. The CDR3 covers 12 residues. The full variable domain, its missing parts supplied by reference TRBV7-2 and TRBJ1-4, is GAGVSQSPSNKVTEKGKDVELRCDPISGHTALYWYRQSLGQGLEFLIYFQGNSAPDKSGLPSDRFSAERTGGSVSTLTIQRTQQEDSAVYLCASRRVGEKLFFGSGTQLSVL.